A single sample is the source of the 25 T cell receptor beta chains below, sequenced in a study of kidney transplant recipient with SARS-CoV-2 infection. From the reads, TCRdb called clonotypes with MiXCR, one entry per CDR3 protein. The sample yields roughly 230,000 distinct CDR3 sequences, around 28% seen once. Sequences were derived from a blood sample, sampled at baseline and between days 110 and 120 from a kidney transplant recipient. The receptors here all came from a male patient between 25 and 39 years old who had COVID-19 and was a kidney transplant recipient. Some T cells may have come from the graft donor.

At least ten counts were recorded for this clonotype. This chain uses TRBV10-1 with TRBJ1-5; the D is unclear. The CDR3 totals 13 residues. Germline CDR1 is WNHNN and CDR2 is SYGVQD (reference sequence). Trimming removed 6 bases from V and 5 bases from J, with 11 bases in between. The CDR3: CASSRTGHQPQHF. CDR3 bases: TGCGCCAGCAGCCGGACTGGGCATCAGCCCCAGCATTTT.

This clonotype was counted many times. CDR3 bases: TGCAGCGCCCGGGGTAGCGGGAACTACGAGCAGTACTTC. Translating gives CSARGSGNYEQYF. J is TRBJ2-7 and V is TRBV29-1; TRBD2 agrees at 8 bases. Germline CDR1 is SQVTM and CDR2 is ANQGSEA. J lost 3 bases, V lost 7 bases, and 8 bases had no gene match. CDR3 length: 13 amino acids.

About this clonotype: A read error may explain this, as a much larger clone is one base away. J is TRBJ2-1 and V is TRBV27, with 10 bases lining up with TRBD2. With 9 bases clipped from V and 4 bases from J, the junction kept 6 bases outside the gene matches. Germline CDR1 is MNHEY and CDR2 is SMNVEV (reference sequence). The CDR3 has 14 residues. Here the CDR3 reads CASRRTSGYNEQFF. The CDR3 DNA follows: TGTGCCAGTCGCCGGACTAGCGGATACAATGAGCAGTTCTTC.

This clonotype was seen many times. The chain is built from TRBV5-5 and TRBJ1-2; D call uncertain. Germline V gives CDR1 SGHKS, CDR2 YYEKEE (reference sequence). The CDR3 extends over 16 amino acids. V dropped 7 bases and J dropped 4 bases, with 23 bases sitting between them. The CDR3 sequence: CASASTVSRKTYGYTF. The CDR3 DNA is TGTGCCAGCGCGAGTACTGTCTCGCGAAAGACCTATGGCTACACCTTC.

This clonotype was detected only a few times. The chain recombines TRBV5-4 with TRBJ2-5; D possibly corresponds to TRBD1 (5 bases). The germline gives CDR1 SGHNT, CDR2 YYREEE (reference sequence). The ends were cut back, 4 bases at V and 2 bases at J, with 12 bases in the middle. The CDR3 consists of 14 residues. The CDR3 bases are TGTGCCAGCAGCGGACACAACAGACAAGAGACCCAGTACTTC. It is translated as CASSGHNRQETQYF.

This clonotype was seen ten or more times. This sequence joins TRBV11-3 and TRBJ1-2; D remains ambiguous. This CDR3 region has 17 residues. V lost 5 bases, J lost 4 bases, and 23 bases lay in between. Germline V gene sequence: CDR1 SGHNT, CDR2 YENEEA. The CDR3 DNA reads as TGTGCCAGCAGCAAACACCGCGATCTCGGAAAGACCTATGGCTACACCTTC. Its translation: CASSKHRDLGKTYGYTF.

The sample holds many counts of this clonotype. The chain links TRBV7-2 to TRBJ2-2; D perhaps matches TRBD2 (6 bases). The CDR3 contains 13 residues. The germline V and J ends were trimmed by 1 base and 8 bases, with 8 bases remaining between them. The germline CDR1 and CDR2 sequences are SGHTA and FQGNSA. The CDR3 spells CASSLVREGELFF. CDR3 nucleotides: TGTGCCAGCAGCTTAGTTCGGGAGGGGGAGCTGTTTTTT.

Ten or more counts support this clonotype. The V gene is TRBV20-1, the J gene TRBJ1-4, with 7 nucleotides matching TRBD1. Trimming removed 6 bases from V and 13 bases from J; junction bases left unmatched: 8. CDR3 length: 11 residues. The V gene's germline CDR1 is DFQATT and CDR2 SNEGSKA (reference sequence). The CDR3 spells CSAEGRGGLFF. The CDR3 DNA sequence: TGCAGTGCCGAGGGCAGGGGGGGACTGTTTTTT.

This rearrangement joins TRBV7-2 to TRBJ1-2; D might be TRBD1 (5 bases). Germline V gene sequence: CDR1 SGHTA, CDR2 FQGNSA. The ends were cut back, 3 bases at V and 4 bases at J, with 21 bases in the middle. This CDR3 has 17 amino acids. The CDR3 spells CASSLTDRDGKTYGYTF. DNA of the CDR3: TGTGCCAGCAGCTTGACTGACAGAGACGGAAAGACCTATGGCTACACCTTC.

This clonotype was counted ten times or more. The chain combines TRBV5-4 with TRBJ2-3; 13 bases fit TRBD2. The length of the CDR3 is 18 residues. With 0 bases clipped from V and 4 bases from J, the junction kept 8 bases outside the gene matches. The germline V gene encodes CDR1 SGHNT and CDR2 YYREEE (reference sequence). The CDR3 sequence is CASSLAVKGLAGSDTQYF. DNA of the CDR3: TGTGCCAGCAGCTTGGCCGTAAAGGGACTAGCGGGATCAGATACGCAGTATTTT.

At least ten counts were recorded for this clonotype. The chain employs TRBV11-2 and TRBJ1-1; 8 bases fit TRBD1. In germline, CDR1 is SGHAT, CDR2 FQNNGV. Trimming took 0 bases from V and 4 from J; bases not matched to a gene: 16. The CDR3 contains 19 residues. This chain's CDR3 is CASSLDRERTGKLATEAFF. In DNA, the CDR3 is TGTGCCAGCAGCTTAGACCGCGAGAGGACAGGGAAGTTGGCCACTGAAGCTTTCTTT.

DNA for the CDR3: TGTGCCAGCAGCCAAGAGGGGGGGGACTTGACCCAGTACTTC. This sequence encodes CASSQEGGDLTQYF. This chain joins TRBV3-1 and TRBJ2-5; TRBD2 matches at 7 bases. With V trimmed by 0 bases and J by 7 bases, 5 bases remained unmatched. CDR3 length equals 14 residues. Germline V gene lookup returns CDR1 LGHDT and CDR2 YNNKEL (reference sequence).

This clonotype was recorded many times. The CDR3 does not close with the conserved phenylalanine or tryptophan, likely indicating a read error. The rearrangement joins TRBV5-3 to TRBJ1-2, with D unclear. TRBV5-3 is classed as an ORF, of uncertain function. This CDR3 has 16 residues. With 7 bases removed from V and 4 bases from J, the gap between germline ends came to 23 bases. CDR3 DNA sequence: TGTGCCAGAGTAAGGAAAGTGGTGAGAAAGACCTATGGCTACACCCTC. It codes for CARVRKVVRKTYGYTL.

On this clonotype: It may be a read error: a sequence one base away is much more abundant. The chain uses TRBV6-6 and TRBJ2-2, with D possibly TRBD1 on 6 matching bases. The CDR3 has 12 amino acids. V lost 6 bases to trimming and J lost 6 bases, with 8 bases between them. Germline CDR1 and CDR2: MNHNY and SVGAGI (reference sequence). In DNA, the CDR3 is TGTGCCAGCAGAAAGGGGGCCGGGGAGCTGTTTTTT. Encoded protein: CASRKGAGELFF.

This clonotype was seen repeatedly, ten times or more. The chain recombines TRBV7-9 with TRBJ2-5; D call uncertain. The CDR3 contains 11 residues. Germline CDR1 reads SEHNR; CDR2 reads FQNEAQ (reference sequence). The V end was cut by 3 bases, the J end by 5 bases, with 4 bases between. Here the CDR3 reads CASSLYETQYF. In DNA form, the CDR3 reads TGTGCCAGCAGCTTGTATGAGACCCAGTACTTC.

This clonotype was detected ten times or more. The chain recombines TRBV7-2 with TRBJ2-7, with TRBD1 matching 7 bases. This CDR3 is 14 amino acids long. Germline CDR1 reads SGHTA; CDR2 reads FQGNSA. Trimming at V came to 5 bases and at J to 4 bases, leaving 8 bases not matched to a gene. CDR3 nucleotide sequence: TGTGCCAGCAGCCCATTCGGGACAGTTTACGAGCAGTACTTC. It encodes CASSPFGTVYEQYF.

In this sample, this clonotype turned up many times. The V call is TRBV6-4, the J call TRBJ1-2; D might be TRBD1 (6 bases). V was trimmed by 6 bases and J by 7 bases, leaving 12 bases between them. The CDR3 length is 12 residues. The germline CDR1 and CDR2 sequences are MRHNA and SNTAGT. The CDR3 sequence is CASSTQGSGYTF. The CDR3, as DNA: TGTGCCAGCAGCACCCAGGGGTCTGGCTACACCTTC.

Points on this clonotype: Just one base apart from a much larger clone, this may be a read error. The rearrangement uses TRBV4-1 and TRBJ1-3; D is uncertain. V was clipped by 4 bases and J by 0 bases, with 10 bases between them. The CDR3 runs to 15 residues. Germline assignment: CDR1 MGHRA and CDR2 YSYEKL. The CDR3 DNA reads TGCGCCAGCAGCCGAGGGCCAGTCTCTGGAAACACCATATATTTT. Encoded protein: CASSRGPVSGNTIYF.

This clonotype has at least ten counts. This chain uses TRBV11-3 with TRBJ1-2; D may be TRBD1 (5 bases). The CDR3 runs 13 residues. The germline V and J ends were trimmed by 5 bases and 8 bases, with 15 bases remaining between them. Germline loops: CDR1 SGHNT, CDR2 YENEEA. The CDR3 reads CASSPSGGRGYTF. DNA of the CDR3: TGTGCCAGCAGCCCCTCGGGGGGAAGGGGCTACACCTTC.

This clonotype has a count of ten or more. The chain uses TRBV19 and TRBJ2-2; TRBD1 might be the D (6 bases). Between the trimmed V and J ends, which lost 4 bases and 2 bases, there was a span of 11 bases. Germline V gives CDR1 LNHDA, CDR2 SQIVND (reference sequence). The CDR3 is 15 amino acids. CDR3 loop: CASSTQGSNTGELFF. The DNA for the CDR3 is TGTGCCAGTAGTACCCAGGGGTCAAACACCGGGGAGCTGTTTTTT.

This clonotype was seen ten or more times. A junction end diverges from the germline sequence, so it may reflect a read error. The rearrangement links TRBV10-3 to TRBJ2-5; D perhaps matches TRBD1 (6 bases). The V gene's germline CDR1 is ENHRY and CDR2 SYGVKD. The CDR3 runs 13 residues. The CDR3 loop is CAIGEQGGETQYF. The CDR3 DNA reads as TGTGCCATCGGTGAACAGGGTGGGGAGACCCAGTACTTC.

Worth noting for this clonotype: A much bigger clone sits one base away, suggesting this may be a read error. The chain links TRBV7-9 to TRBJ2-4, with D perhaps TRBD2 (6 bases). The CDR3 length is 14 residues. CDR1 and CDR2 (germline): SEHNR, FQNEAQ (reference sequence). V was pared by 6 bases and J by 15 bases, with 24 bases between. The CDR3 reads CASSFAEGFDEPYF. The CDR3 DNA sequence: TGTGCCAGCAGTTTCGCGGAGGGGTTCGACGAGCCGTACTTC.

This clonotype was found many times. The chain joins TRBV18 to TRBJ1-2; no clear D gene. The germline V gene encodes CDR1 KGHSH and CDR2 LQKENI. This CDR3 has 13 residues. V was trimmed by 0 bases and J by 8 bases, leaving 10 bases between them. The CDR3 nucleotides are TGTGCCAGCTCACCACCTACCAGAGACGGCTACACCTTC. As protein: CASSPPTRDGYTF.

This clonotype occurred many times. The DNA of the CDR3 is TGCAGTGCTGGGGCTGCAGGCTCGGGACCCCAGCATTTT. Translating it yields CSAGAAGSGPQHF. The chain joins TRBV20-1 to TRBJ1-5, with a tentative D call TRBD1 (5 bases). V lost 5 bases and J 10 bases, leaving 18 bases between the germline ends. Germline V lookup: CDR1 DFQATT, CDR2 SNEGSKA (reference sequence). The CDR3 is made up of 13 amino acids.

This clonotype was seen just once. Since a much larger clone is just one base distant, this may be a read error. The V gene is TRBV24-1, the J gene TRBJ1-2, with D unclear. CDR1 is KGHDR, CDR2 SFDVKD, per germline. This CDR3 contains 17 residues. V was clipped by 6 bases and J by 4 bases, with 23 bases between them. The CDR3 bases are TGTGCCACCAGTAGTTATAGTAGTACCAGAAAGGCCTATGGCTACACCTTC. As protein: CATSSYSSTRKAYGYTF.